The T cell receptor (beta chain) under discussion was sequenced for a study of T cell responses to AZD1222 COVID-19 vaccine (dated by TCRdb to the early 2020s). Looking at the study overall: TCR sequencing was performed for 230 to 250 trial participants, of whom some 200 were given two doses of AZD1222 and roughly 25 were given two doses of MenACWY control vaccine. Trial participants were enrolled by age into subgroups of 18-55, 56-69 and 70-plus years, and roughly 160, 29 and 62 TCR-sequenced participants, respectively, were included in these subgroups. General findings and caveats noted by the study authors: Most participants were white British and females outnumbered males, and the authors suggested that clonal diversity may have been underestimated. Conclusions about previously exposed vaccinees are limited because only six or seven AZD1222 recipients were SARS-CoV-2 seropositive at baseline. Nearly half of unique spike-specific TCRs reportedly recognized epitopes outside regions mutated in the B.1.351 and B.1.1.7 variants. In the small 56-69-year group, the increase in depth fell short of significance, most likely because of low power. Because no samples from the day 14 peak response were available, repertoires could be characterized only after the peak T cell response. The vaccine-associated CD4 TCRs covered the entire spike protein, and the dominant responses fell in regions 160-218 and 743-854. After two AZD1222 doses, spike-specific TCR breadth and depth were significantly higher than at day 0 and than in MenACWY recipients.

This specimen's time point label, interpreted: baseline before first vaccination. Vaccinee samples came from UK trials COV001 and COV002, including a single-blind randomized controlled phase 2/3 trial of AZD1222 (ChAdOx1 nCoV-19) in healthy adults. For TCRbeta chain sequencing, PBMC samples from trial participants were taken at day 0 and at day 28 after the second dose. Points on this clone: The antigen this receptor binds is unknown.

The CDR3 regions of human TCRbeta chains were subjected to immunosequencing. In the source study's methods: Repertoire TCRs were checked for matches against a reference library of SARS-CoV-2-specific TCRs that had been generated using the MIRA antigen-specificity platform. Breadth meant the fraction of unique TCRs that were SARS-CoV-2-associated, whereas depth meant the fraction of total T cells that were SARS-CoV-2-associated. Using the MIRA data, each spike-specific TCR was assigned both to the spike region to which the TCR was reactive and to a CD4 or CD8 class. Log10-transformed breadth and depth values were compared by one-way ANOVA with Sidak's multiple comparisons tests. TCRdb's version of the immuneACCESS table is confined to in-frame rearrangements and falls short of the full clone set. An unresolved V gene accounts for under half of the shortfall where checked; the remainder is of unknown origin. The V and J calls and clone size are taken from that table; D and trimming were inferred from the DNA. The sample's own table lists 150,000 or so clones. 2.2% of the sample belongs to the ten largest clones.

The germline V gene (reference sequence) yields LNHDA for CDR1 and SQIVND for CDR2. The V and J ends are trimmed by 4 bases and 4 bases, leaving 14 bases between them. Including cysteine and phenylalanine, the CDR3 has 14 amino acids. The read is trimmed to its CDR3 DNA, 42 bases read in frame from base 1. The sample consisted of peripheral blood. The sequence was collected from an adult in good health. This receptor chain uses TRBV19 and TRBJ2-7; tentative D gene TRBD1, with 6 bases matching. The CDR3 is CASSTQGIGYEQYF. The nucleotide sequence reads TGTGCCAGTAGTACTCAGGGGATCGGTTACGAGCAGTACTTC.